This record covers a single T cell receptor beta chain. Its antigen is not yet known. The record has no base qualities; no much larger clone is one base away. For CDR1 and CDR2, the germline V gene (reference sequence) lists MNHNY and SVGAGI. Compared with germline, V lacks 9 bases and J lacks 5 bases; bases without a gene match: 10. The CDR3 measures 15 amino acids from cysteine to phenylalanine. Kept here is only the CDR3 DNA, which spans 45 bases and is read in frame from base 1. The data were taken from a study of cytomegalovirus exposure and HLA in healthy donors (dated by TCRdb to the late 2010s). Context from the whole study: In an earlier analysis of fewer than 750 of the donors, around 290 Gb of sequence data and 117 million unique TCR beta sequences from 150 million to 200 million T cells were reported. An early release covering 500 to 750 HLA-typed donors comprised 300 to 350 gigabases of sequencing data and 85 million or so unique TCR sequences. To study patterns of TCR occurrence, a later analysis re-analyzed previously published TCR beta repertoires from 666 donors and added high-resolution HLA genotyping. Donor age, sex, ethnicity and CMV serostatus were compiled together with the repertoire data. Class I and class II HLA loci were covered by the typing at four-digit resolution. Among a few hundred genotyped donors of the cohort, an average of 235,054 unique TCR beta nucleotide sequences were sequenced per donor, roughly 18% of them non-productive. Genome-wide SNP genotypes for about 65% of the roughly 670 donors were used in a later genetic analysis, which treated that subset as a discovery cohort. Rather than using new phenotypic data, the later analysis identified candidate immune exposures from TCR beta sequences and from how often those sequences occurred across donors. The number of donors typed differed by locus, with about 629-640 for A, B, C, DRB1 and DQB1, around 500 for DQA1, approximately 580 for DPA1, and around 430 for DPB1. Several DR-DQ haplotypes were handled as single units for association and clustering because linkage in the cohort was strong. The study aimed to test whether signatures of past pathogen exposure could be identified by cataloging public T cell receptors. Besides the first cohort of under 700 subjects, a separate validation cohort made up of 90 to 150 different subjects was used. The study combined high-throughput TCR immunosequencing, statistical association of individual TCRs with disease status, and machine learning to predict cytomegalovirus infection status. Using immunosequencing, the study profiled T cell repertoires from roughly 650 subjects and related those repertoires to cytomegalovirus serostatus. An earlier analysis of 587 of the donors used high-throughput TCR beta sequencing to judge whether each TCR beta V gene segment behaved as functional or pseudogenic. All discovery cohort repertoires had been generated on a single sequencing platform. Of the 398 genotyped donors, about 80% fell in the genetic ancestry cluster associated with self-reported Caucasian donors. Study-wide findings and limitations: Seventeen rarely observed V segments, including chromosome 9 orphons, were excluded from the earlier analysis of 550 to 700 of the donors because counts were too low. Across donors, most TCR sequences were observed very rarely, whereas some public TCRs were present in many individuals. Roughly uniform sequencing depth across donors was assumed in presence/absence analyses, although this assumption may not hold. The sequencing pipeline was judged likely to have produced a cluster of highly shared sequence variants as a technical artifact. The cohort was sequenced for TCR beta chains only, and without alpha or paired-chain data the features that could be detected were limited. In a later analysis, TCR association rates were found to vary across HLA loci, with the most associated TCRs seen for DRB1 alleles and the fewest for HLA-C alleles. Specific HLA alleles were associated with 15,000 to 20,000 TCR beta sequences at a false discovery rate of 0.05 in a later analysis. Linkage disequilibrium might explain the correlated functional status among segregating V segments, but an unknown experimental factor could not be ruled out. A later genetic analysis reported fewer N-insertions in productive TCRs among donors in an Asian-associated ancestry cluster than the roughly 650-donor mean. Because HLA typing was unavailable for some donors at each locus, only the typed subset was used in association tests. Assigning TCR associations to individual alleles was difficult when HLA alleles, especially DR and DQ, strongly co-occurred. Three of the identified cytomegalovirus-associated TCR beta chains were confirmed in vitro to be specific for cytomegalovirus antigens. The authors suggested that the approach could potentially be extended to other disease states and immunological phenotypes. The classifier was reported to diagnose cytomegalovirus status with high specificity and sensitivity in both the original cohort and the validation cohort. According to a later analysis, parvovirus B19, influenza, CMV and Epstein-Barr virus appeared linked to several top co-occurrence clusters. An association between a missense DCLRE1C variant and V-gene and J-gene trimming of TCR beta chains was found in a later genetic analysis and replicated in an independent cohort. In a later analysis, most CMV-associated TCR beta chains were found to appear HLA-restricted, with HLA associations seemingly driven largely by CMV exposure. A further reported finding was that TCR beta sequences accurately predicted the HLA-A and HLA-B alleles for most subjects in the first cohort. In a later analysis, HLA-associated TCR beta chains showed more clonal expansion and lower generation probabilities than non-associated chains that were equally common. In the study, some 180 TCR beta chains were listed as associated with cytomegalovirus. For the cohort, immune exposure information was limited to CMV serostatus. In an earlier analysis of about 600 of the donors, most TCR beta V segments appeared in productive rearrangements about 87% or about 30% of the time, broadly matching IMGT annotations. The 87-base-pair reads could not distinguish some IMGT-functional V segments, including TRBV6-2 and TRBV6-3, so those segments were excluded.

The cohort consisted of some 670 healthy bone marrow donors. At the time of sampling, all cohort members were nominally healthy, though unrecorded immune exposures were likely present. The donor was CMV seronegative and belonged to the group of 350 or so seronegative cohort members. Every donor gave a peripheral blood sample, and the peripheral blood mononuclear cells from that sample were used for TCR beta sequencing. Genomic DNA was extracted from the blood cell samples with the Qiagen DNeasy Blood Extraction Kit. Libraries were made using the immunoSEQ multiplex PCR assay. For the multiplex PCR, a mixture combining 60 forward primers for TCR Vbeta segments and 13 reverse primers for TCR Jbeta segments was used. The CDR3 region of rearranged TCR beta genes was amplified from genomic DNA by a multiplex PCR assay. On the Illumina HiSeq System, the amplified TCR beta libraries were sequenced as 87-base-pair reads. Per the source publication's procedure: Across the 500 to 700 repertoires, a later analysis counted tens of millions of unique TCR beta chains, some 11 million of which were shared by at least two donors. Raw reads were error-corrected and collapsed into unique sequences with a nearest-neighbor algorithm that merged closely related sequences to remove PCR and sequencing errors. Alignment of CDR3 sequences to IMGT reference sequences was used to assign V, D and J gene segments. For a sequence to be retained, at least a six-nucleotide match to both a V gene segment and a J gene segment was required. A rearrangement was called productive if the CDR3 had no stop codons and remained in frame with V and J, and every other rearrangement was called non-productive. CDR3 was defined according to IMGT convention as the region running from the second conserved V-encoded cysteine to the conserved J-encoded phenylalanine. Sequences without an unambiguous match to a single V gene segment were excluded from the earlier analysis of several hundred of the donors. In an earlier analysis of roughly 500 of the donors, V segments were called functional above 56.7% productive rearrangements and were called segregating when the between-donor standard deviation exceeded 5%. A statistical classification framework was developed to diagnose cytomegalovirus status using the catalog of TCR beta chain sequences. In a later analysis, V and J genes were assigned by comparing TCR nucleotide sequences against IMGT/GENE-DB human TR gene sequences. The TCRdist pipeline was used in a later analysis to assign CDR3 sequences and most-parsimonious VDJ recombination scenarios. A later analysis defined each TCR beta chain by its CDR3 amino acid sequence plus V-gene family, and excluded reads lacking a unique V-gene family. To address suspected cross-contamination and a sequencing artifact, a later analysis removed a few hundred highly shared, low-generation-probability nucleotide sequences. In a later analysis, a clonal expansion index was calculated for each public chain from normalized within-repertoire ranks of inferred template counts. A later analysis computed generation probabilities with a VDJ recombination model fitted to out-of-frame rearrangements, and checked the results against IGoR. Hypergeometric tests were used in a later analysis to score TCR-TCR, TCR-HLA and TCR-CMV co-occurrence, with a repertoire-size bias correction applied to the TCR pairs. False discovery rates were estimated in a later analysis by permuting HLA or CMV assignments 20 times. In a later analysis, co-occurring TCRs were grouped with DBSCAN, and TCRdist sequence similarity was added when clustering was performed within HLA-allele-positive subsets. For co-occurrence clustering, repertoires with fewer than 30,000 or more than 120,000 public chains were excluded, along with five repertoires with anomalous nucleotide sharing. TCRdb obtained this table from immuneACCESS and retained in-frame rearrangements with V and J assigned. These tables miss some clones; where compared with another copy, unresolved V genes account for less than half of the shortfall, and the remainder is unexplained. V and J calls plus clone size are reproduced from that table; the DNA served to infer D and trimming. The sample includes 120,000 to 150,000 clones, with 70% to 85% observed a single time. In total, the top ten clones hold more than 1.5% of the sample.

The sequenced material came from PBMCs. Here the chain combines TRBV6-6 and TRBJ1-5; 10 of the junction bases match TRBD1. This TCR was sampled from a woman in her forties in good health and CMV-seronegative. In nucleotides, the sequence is TGTGCCAGTGACTCCGGGACAGGGGTATATCAGCCCCAGCATTTT. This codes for CASDSGTGVYQPQHF.